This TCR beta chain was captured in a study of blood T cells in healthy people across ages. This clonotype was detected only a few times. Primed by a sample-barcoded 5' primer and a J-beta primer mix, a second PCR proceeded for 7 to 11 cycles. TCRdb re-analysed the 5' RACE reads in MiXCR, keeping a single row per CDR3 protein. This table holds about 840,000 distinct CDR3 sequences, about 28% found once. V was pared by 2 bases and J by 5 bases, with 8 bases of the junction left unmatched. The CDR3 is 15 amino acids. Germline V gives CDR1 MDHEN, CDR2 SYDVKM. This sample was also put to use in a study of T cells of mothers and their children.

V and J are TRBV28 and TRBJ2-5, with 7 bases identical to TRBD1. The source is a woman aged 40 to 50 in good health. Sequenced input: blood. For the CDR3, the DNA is TGTGCCAGCAGTTTACCTGGACAGGAAAAGGAGACCCAGTACTTC. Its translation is CASSLPGQEKETQYF.